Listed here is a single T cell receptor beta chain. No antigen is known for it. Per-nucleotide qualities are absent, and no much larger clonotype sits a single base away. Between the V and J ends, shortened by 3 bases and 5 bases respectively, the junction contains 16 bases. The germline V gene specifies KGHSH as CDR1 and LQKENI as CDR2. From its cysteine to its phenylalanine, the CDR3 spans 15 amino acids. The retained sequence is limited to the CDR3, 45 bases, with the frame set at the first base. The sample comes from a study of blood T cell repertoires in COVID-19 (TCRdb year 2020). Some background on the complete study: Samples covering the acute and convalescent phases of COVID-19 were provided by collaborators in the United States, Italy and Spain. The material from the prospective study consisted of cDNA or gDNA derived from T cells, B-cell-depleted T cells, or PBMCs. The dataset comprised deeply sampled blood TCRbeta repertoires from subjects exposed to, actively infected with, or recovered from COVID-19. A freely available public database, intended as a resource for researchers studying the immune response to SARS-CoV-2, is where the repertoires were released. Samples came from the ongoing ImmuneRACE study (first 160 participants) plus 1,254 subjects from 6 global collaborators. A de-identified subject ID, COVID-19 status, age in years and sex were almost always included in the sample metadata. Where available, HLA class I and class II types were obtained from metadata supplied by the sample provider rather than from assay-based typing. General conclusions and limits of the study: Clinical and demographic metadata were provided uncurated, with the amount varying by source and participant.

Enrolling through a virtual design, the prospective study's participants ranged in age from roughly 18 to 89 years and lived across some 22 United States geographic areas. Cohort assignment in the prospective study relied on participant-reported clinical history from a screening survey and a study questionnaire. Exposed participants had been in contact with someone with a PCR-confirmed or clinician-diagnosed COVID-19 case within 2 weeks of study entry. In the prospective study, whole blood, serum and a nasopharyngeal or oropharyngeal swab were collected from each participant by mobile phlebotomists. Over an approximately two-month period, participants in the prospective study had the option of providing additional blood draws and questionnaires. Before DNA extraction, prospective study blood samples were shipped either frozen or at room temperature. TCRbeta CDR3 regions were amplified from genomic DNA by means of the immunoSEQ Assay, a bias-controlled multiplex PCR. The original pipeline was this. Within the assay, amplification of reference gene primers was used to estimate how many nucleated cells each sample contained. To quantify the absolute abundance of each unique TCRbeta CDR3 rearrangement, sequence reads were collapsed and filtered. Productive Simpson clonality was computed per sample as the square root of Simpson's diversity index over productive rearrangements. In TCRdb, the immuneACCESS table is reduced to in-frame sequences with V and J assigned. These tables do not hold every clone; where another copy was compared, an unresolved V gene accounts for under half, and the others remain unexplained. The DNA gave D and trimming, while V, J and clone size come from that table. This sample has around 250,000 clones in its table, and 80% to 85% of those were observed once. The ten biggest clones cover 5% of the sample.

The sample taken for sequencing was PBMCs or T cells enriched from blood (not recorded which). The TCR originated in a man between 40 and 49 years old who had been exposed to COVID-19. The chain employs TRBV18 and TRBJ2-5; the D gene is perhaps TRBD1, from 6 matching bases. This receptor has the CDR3 CASSPPMSQGETQYF. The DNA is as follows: TGTGCCAGCTCACCTCCCATGTCCCAGGGGGAGACCCAGTACTTC.